This paragraph reports one TCR beta chain. Its antigen is currently unknown. The CDR3 loop spans 17 amino acids. Germline values: CDR1 SGDLS, CDR2 YYNGEE. V gave up 0 bases and J gave up 7 bases; unmatched junction bases: 12. This PCR relied on a set of 60 Vbeta primers and 13 Jbeta primers. The repertoire was sequenced with immunoSEQ multiplex PCR; TCRdb's copy has only in-frame clones and lacks some. Of fewer than 200,000 clones listed, about 76% are singletons. This sample is drawn from a study of cytomegalovirus exposure and HLA in healthy donors. Study findings and constraints: Researchers left out some V segments, among them TRBV6-2 and TRBV6-3, as indistinguishable. There were reportedly fewer N-insertions in an Asian-associated ancestry cluster than the roughly 610-donor mean, in a later analysis. As immune exposure information, only CMV serostatus was available.

This clonotype was obtained from a woman between 18 and 29 years old in good health and CMV-seropositive. Sequenced: PBMCs. The genes are TRBV9 and TRBJ2-2; TRBD2 aligns across 7 bases. The CDR3 nucleotides are TGTGCCAGCAGCGTAGTCGGTTGGGAGGGAGTGCACGGGGAGCTGTTTTTT. It specifies CASSVVGWEGVHGELFF.